These 13 T cell receptor beta chains originate from one sample sequenced in a study of molecular identifiers for immune sequencing clone quantification. TCRdb re-derived calls from the PCR reads in MiXCR, one entry per CDR3 protein. The repertoire holds 62,000 or so distinct CDR3 sequences, with approximately 18% as singletons. The sample consisted of naive CD8+ T cells from blood, with Jurkat cell RNA spiked in. The subset is: FACS-sorted CD8+CD4-CCR7+CD45RA+ naive T cells. All receptors derive from a human donor in good health. Some libraries in this study had Jurkat cell RNA spiked in.

A remark on this clonotype: A much larger clone lies a single base off, so this may be a read error. The chain is built from TRBV19 and TRBJ2-7, with a weak D call TRBD2 (6 bases). Germline CDR1 and CDR2: LNHDA and SQIVND (reference sequence). This CDR3 is 12 amino acids long. With 5 bases removed from V and 9 bases from J, the gap between germline ends came to 14 bases. CDR3 residues: CASSADYLGQYF. The DNA for the CDR3 is TGTGCCAGTAGTGCGGACTATTTAGGGCAGTACTTC.

This clonotype was seen at least ten times. This chain connects TRBV7-8 to TRBJ2-3, with D perhaps matching TRBD1 (6 bases). Trimming removed 6 bases from V and 5 bases from J, with 15 bases in between. This CDR3 is 14 amino acids long. Germline assignment: CDR1 SGHVS and CDR2 FQNEAQ. The CDR3 here is CASRSAGDLDTQYF. CDR3 in DNA: TGTGCCAGCAGAAGTGCAGGGGATTTAGATACGCAGTATTTT.

In its sample, this clonotype was seen many times. This chain connects TRBV7-9 to TRBJ1-4; D gene ambiguous. V lost 3 bases to trimming and J lost 8 bases, with 13 bases between them. Germline V gene lookup returns CDR1 SEHNR and CDR2 FQNEAQ (reference sequence). The CDR3 sequence is 14 residues long. The CDR3 nucleotides are TGTGCCAGCAGCTTTGACACCGAACGGGAAAAACTGTTTTTT. Amino acid sequence: CASSFDTEREKLFF.

This clonotype was recorded many times. The J gene is TRBJ2-1, the V gene TRBV9; TRBD1 agrees at 9 bases. Germline values: CDR1 SGDLS, CDR2 YYNGEE. This CDR3 is built from 16 residues. Losses at the gene ends were 0 bases for V and 3 bases for J; bases not matched to a gene: 4. The CDR3 loop reads CASSVEHRGLYNEQFF. In nucleotides, the CDR3 is TGTGCCAGCAGCGTAGAGCACAGGGGGCTCTACAATGAGCAGTTCTTC.

The table lists this clonotype with many counts. The chain couples TRBV28 to TRBJ2-7, with 8 bases lining up with TRBD2. V trimming: 3 bases; J trimming: 3 bases; junction bases outside the gene matches: 7. Germline lookup yields CDR1 MDHEN and CDR2 SYDVKM. This CDR3 is 15 amino acids long. CDR3 nucleotide sequence: TGTGCCAGCAGTTTCGGGGTAGCGGGAAGCTACGAGCAGTACTTC. Protein: CASSFGVAGSYEQYF.

There are a few counts of this clonotype. One junction end disagrees with the germline gene, perhaps due to a read error. The chain is built from TRBV20-1 and TRBJ1-3; D might be TRBD1 (5 bases). In germline, CDR1 is DFQATT, CDR2 SNEGSKA (reference sequence). CDR3 length: 13 amino acids. The CDR3: CSASWGCGHTIYF. Written as DNA, the CDR3 is TGCAGTGCTAGCTGGGGCTGTGGACACACCATATATTTT.

This clonotype showed up just a few times. A read error may be the cause here, since a much bigger clone is one base away. The rearrangement joins TRBV20-1 to TRBJ2-2; 9 nucleotides line up with TRBD2. V shed 1 base, J shed 9 bases, and the junction held 12 bases outside the gene matches. CDR1 and CDR2 from the germline V gene are DFQATT and SNEGSKA (reference sequence). CDR3 length: 16 residues. CDR3 sequence: CSARGPSGGSIRELFF. In DNA form, the CDR3 reads TGCAGTGCTAGAGGCCCCAGCGGGGGGTCCATCAGGGAGCTGTTTTTT.

There are many counts of this clonotype. The V gene is TRBV6-1, the J gene TRBJ2-7, with 9 bases fitting TRBD1. Per germline, CDR1 MNHNS and CDR2 SASEGT. V trimming: 10 bases; J trimming: 1 base; junction bases outside the gene matches: 5. The CDR3 runs to 13 residues. The CDR3 DNA sequence: TGTGCCACCCCCGGGACAGGGTCCTACGAGCAGTACTTC. Its translation: CATPGTGSYEQYF.

This clonotype was counted ten times or more. The chain recombines TRBV20-1 with TRBJ2-3; TRBD2 agrees at 12 bases. V was clipped by 1 base and J by 6 bases; unmatched bases: 11. CDR1 and CDR2 (germline): DFQATT, SNEGSKA (reference sequence). The CDR3 runs to 17 residues. The CDR3 nucleotides read TGCAGTGCTAGAGGTGCTCGAGGACTAGCGGGATTCGATACGCAGTATTTT. Its translation is CSARGARGLAGFDTQYF.

This clonotype was counted many times. The CDR3 reads CASTDRGFIGTDTQYF. The CDR3 DNA reads TGTGCCAGCACCGACAGGGGGTTTATCGGTACAGATACGCAGTATTTT. The chain links TRBV7-9 to TRBJ2-3; TRBD1 matches 9 bases. CDR1 is SEHNR, CDR2 FQNEAQ, per germline (reference sequence). The junction had 11 bases not matched to a gene; V was cut back by 7 bases and J by 3 bases. The CDR3 extends over 16 amino acids.

In this sample, this clonotype turned up a few times. A much more abundant neighbour one base away suggests this may be a read error. The rearrangement uses TRBV6-2 or TRBV6-3 and TRBJ2-7; D may be TRBD2 (7 bases). Trimming took 8 bases from V and 2 from J, leaving 13 bases between them. Germline V gene data show CDR1 as MNHEY and CDR2 as SVGEGT. The CDR3 is 13 amino acids. The DNA of the CDR3 is TGTGCCAGCTCGGGGGGCGTCACCTACGAGCAGTACTTC. Its protein is CASSGGVTYEQYF.

Of note for this clonotype: An end of the junction does not agree with germline; a read error may underlie this. The rearrangement links TRBV28 to TRBJ2-1; the D gene is possibly TRBD1 (5 bases). This CDR3 region has 14 residues. CDR1 MDHEN and CDR2 SYDVKM come from the germline V gene. CDR3 bases: TGTGCCAGCAGTTTAGGGGCAGATTACAACGAGCAGTTCTTC. Protein product: CASSLGADYNEQFF.

This clonotype came up once. Possible read error: a much larger clone is one base away. The V gene is TRBV7-9, the J gene TRBJ1-3, with a tentative D call TRBD1 (6 bases). The length of the CDR3 is 16 residues. Germline CDR1 SEHNR, CDR2 FQNEAQ (reference sequence). CDR3 amino acids: CANSLGGTLSGNTIYF. CDR3 nucleotide sequence: TGTGCCAACAGCTTAGGGGGGACTCTCTCTGGAAACACCATATATTTT.